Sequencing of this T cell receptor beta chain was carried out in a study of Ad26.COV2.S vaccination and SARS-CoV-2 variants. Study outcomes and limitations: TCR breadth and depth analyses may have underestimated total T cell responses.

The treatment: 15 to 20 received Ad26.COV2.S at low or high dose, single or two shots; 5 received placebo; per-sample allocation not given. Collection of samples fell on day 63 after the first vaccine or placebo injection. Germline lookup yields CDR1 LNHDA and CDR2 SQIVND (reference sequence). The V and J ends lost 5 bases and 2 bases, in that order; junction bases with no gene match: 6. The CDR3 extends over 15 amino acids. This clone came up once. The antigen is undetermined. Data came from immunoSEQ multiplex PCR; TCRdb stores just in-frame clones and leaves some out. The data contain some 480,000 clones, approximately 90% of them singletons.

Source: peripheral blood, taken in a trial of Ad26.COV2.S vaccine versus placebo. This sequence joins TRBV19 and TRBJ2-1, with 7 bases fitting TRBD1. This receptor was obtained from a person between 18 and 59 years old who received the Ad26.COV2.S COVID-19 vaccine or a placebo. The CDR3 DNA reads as TGTGCCAGTAGTGTGACAGGGATGCCCTACAATGAGCAGTTCTTC. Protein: CASSVTGMPYNEQFF. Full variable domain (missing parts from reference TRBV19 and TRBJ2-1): DGGITQSPKYLFRKEGQNVTLSCEQNLNHDAMYWYRQDPGQGLRLIYYSQIVNDFQKGDIAEGYSVSREKKESFPLTVTSAQKNPTAFYLCASSVTGMPYNEQFFGPGTRLTVL.